This T cell receptor (beta chain) was retrieved from a study of vaccination and CD4 T cells after COVID-19. Treatment described: approximately nine-day PBMC culture with coronavirus spike peptide pools or control peptides (ViraFEST assay). Trimming pared 5 bases from V and 6 bases from J, leaving 15 bases between. Germline assignment: CDR1 SGHNT and CDR2 YENEEA. This CDR3 is 14 amino acids long. Cultured CD4+ T cell DNA was sequenced using the Oncomine TCR Beta short-read assay. TCRdb reprocessed the PCR reads with MiXCR, giving one entry per CDR3 protein. The data show around 19,000 distinct CDR3 sequences, about 50% seen once. This clonotype was seen more than once but under ten times. The antigen is not known. Study-wide results and limits: Among reactive clones from convalescent patients, a median approximately 86% appeared only post-vaccination.

The source of this sequence is a human donor who had recovered from COVID-19. Specimen: CD4+ T cells from blood, cultured in vitro. This sequence joins TRBV11-3 and TRBJ2-3; the D is unclear. CDR3 sequence (DNA): TGTGCCAGCAGCCACCGGTCCTTGGGGGATACGCAGTATTTT. It specifies CASSHRSLGDTQYF.